This entry features one TCR beta chain sequence. Its specificity is not known. In the PCR, 60 Vbeta and 13 Jbeta primers were used. TCRdb's copy holds only in-frame clones and misses some; the assay was immunoSEQ multiplex PCR. Of 70,000 to 95,000 clones in the sample, about 75% were seen once. The data stem from a study of cytomegalovirus exposure and HLA in healthy donors. Study background: An earlier analysis identified fewer than 130 million unique TCR beta sequences in 150 million to 200 million T cells. General study results and limits: The study listed approximately 160 cytomegalovirus-associated TCR beta chains. TCR beta V- and J-gene trimming, according to a later analysis, was linked to a missense DCLRE1C variant. Later on, an analysis tied 18,000 or so TCR beta sequences to HLA alleles at 0.05 false discovery rate.

Germline V gene data show CDR1 as SGHRS and CDR2 as YFSETQ. This CDR3 is 16 amino acids long. V gave up 7 bases and J gave up 0 bases; unmatched junction bases: 9. The TCR was taken from a young man in good health and CMV-seropositive. The sequenced sample was PBMCs. The chain combines TRBV5-1 with TRBJ2-1; 8 nucleotides agree with TRBD1. The CDR3 DNA reads as TGCGCCAGCTACAGGGGGAGCCTGAGCTCCTACAATGAGCAGTTCTTC. This sequence encodes CASYRGSLSSYNEQFF.